This T cell receptor (beta chain) was sequenced in a study of T-cell reconstitution after alpha-beta-depleted transplantation in children. Study observations and caveats: Alpha-beta T cells present about two months after transplant were reported to originate from several hundred expanded graft clones. T cells produced anew were the main source of T-cell counts and diversity one year after transplant. Certain patients had high TCRbeta diversity at day 60, and it came from recipient T cells and thymic progenitors that survived.

Using unique molecular identifiers, the investigators prepared the TCRbeta library. TCRdb recomputed calls from the PCR reads with MiXCR, one row per CDR3 protein. The repertoire includes almost 250,000 distinct CDR3 sequences, roughly 25% of them detected once, and 2% to 3% sits in the top ten. This clonotype has at least ten counts. No antigen is known for it. The CDR3 is made up of 14 amino acids. Germline-derived CDR1 and CDR2 are DFQATT and SNEGSKA (reference sequence). Trimming shortened V by 3 bases and J by 3 bases, and 13 bases separated the two germline ends. The sequencing here drew on PBMCs, taken before TCRalphabeta/CD19-depleted stem cell transplant. This clonotype originated in a girl aged 2 to 9 with Fanconi anemia, due to receive a stem cell transplant. The chain uses TRBV20-1 and TRBJ2-3, with D possibly TRBD2 on 6 matching bases. The CDR3 DNA sequence: TGCAGTGCTAGTTGGGACTCGAGAACAGATACGCAGTATTTT. Its protein is CSASWDSRTDTQYF.